The 10 T cell receptor beta chains listed next were all sequenced from one sample in a study of shared clonotypes between healthy human individuals. Terminally differentiated effector memory CD45RA+ cells were left out of the naive CD8 fraction, which was CD45RO-negative and positively selected for CCR7. Here immunoSEQ multiplex PCR was the method, and the copy in TCRdb shows in-frame clones only, minus some. The table includes about 2.1 million clones, approximately 94% detected once. Sequences were obtained from naive CD8+ T cells from PBMCs. These receptors all stem from a man younger than 35 in good health. Some clones in this sample may be carry-over from other donors' samples.

The chain is built from TRBV7-2 and TRBJ2-2; D remains unclear. Germline V gene lookup returns CDR1 SGHTA and CDR2 FQGNSA. Trimming stripped 5 bases from V and 2 bases from J, with 6 bases between. This CDR3 has 13 amino acids. The CDR3 here is CASSLLNTGELFF. CDR3 nucleotides: TGTGCCAGCAGCCTACTAAACACCGGGGAGCTGTTTTTT. The full variable domain, rest sourced from reference TRBV7-2 and TRBJ2-2, is GAGVSQSPSNKVTEKGKDVELRCDPISGHTALYWYRQSLGQGLEFLIYFQGNSAPDKSGLPSDRFSAERTGGSVSTLTIQRTQQEDSAVYLCASSLLNTGELFFGEGSRLTVL.

This chain uses TRBV25-1 with TRBJ1-2; the match to TRBD1 covers 8 bases. Germline V gene data show CDR1 as MGHDK and CDR2 as SYGVNS. The CDR3 spans 14 residues. Trimming took 2 bases from V and 4 from J; bases not matched to a gene: 3. The DNA for the CDR3 is TGTGCCAGCAGTGAACAGGGGGCTGGCTATGGCTACACCTTC. Residues: CASSEQGAGYGYTF.

Only one count was recorded for this clone. The chain has TRBV28 and TRBJ2-7; D not resolved. The V end was cut by 7 bases, the J end by 0 bases, with 7 bases between. The germline gives CDR1 MDHEN, CDR2 SYDVKM. This CDR3 spans 12 amino acids. DNA of the CDR3: TGTGCCAGCACGGCCGACTCCTACGAGCAGTACTTC. It codes for CASTADSYEQYF.

The rearrangement links TRBV30 to TRBJ2-7, with 7 bases identical to TRBD1. The germline CDR1 and CDR2 sequences are GTSNPN and SVGIG (reference sequence). The ends lost 8 bases at V and 3 bases at J; junction bases unmatched: 10. The CDR3 sequence is 13 residues long. CDR3 DNA: TGTGCCGTGGCTCGGACAGGCCTCTACGAGCAGTACTTC. Encoded protein: CAVARTGLYEQYF.

This clone was counted once. The gene calls are TRBV6-1 and TRBJ1-2; D is unresolved. The CDR3 length is 16 residues. Germline CDR1 and CDR2: MNHNS and SASEGT. Trimming removed 2 bases at V and 4 bases at J, with 17 bases between. In nucleotides, the CDR3 is TGTGCCAGCAGTGAACAACCTTTACAGAGTTTCTATGGCTACACCTTC. This codes for CASSEQPLQSFYGYTF.

V usage is TRBV10-3 and J usage is TRBJ2-6; D is unclear. CDR1 ENHRY and CDR2 SYGVKD come from the germline V gene. V lost 4 bases and J 4 bases, leaving 14 bases between the germline ends. There are 16 residues in the CDR3. CDR3 sequence reads: CAISGGVLSGANVLTF. DNA of the CDR3: TGTGCCATCAGTGGGGGTGTATTGTCCGGGGCCAACGTCCTGACTTTC.

V usage is TRBV19 and J usage is TRBJ1-1, with 7 bases identical to TRBD1. V lost 8 bases and J lost 6; bases outside the gene matches: 15. The germline V gene encodes CDR1 LNHDA and CDR2 SQIVND (reference sequence). There are 15 residues in the CDR3. CDR3 residues: CASSHMATGDAEAFF. In DNA, the CDR3 is TGTGCCAGTTCCCATATGGCAACAGGGGATGCTGAAGCTTTCTTT.

Concerning this clone: Other DNA sequences in the sample encode the same CDR3. CDR3 region: CASSSGTGLYGYTF. In nucleotides, the CDR3 is TGTGCCAGCAGCTCCGGGACAGGGCTATACGGCTACACCTTC. The chain carries TRBV7-9 and TRBJ1-2, with 9 bases lining up with TRBD1. Germline CDR1 reads SEHNR; CDR2 reads FQNEAQ (reference sequence). V lost 4 bases, J lost 8 bases, and 8 bases stayed unmatched. This CDR3 has 14 residues. The variable domain in full, completed from reference TRBV7-9 and TRBJ1-2, reads DTGVSQNPRHKITKRGQNVTFRCDPISEHNRLYWYRQTLGQGPEFLTYFQNEAQLEKSRLLSDRFSAERPKGSFSTLEIQRTEQGDSAMYLCASSSGTGLYGYTFGSGTRLTVV.

V gene TRBV5-1 combines with J gene TRBJ2-1; 8 bases map to TRBD2. V was clipped by 6 bases and J by 2 bases; unmatched bases: 13. This CDR3 has 17 residues. Looked up from germline, CDR1 is SGHRS and CDR2 is YFSETQ. The CDR3 coding sequence is TGCGCCAGCACCCACTCTACGTCGGGAGGGCCCTACAATGAGCAGTTCTTC. Its protein is CASTHSTSGGPYNEQFF. The full variable domain, its missing parts supplied by reference TRBV5-1 and TRBJ2-1, is KAGVTQTPRYLIKTRGQQVTLSCSPISGHRSVSWYQQTPGQGLQFLFEYFSETQRNKGNFPGRFSGRQFSNSRSEMNVSTLELGDSALYLCASTHSTSGGPYNEQFFGPGTRLTVL.

J is TRBJ2-5 and V is TRBV7-9; TRBD1 is a possible D gene (6 bases). Germline V gene lookup returns CDR1 SEHNR and CDR2 FQNEAQ (reference sequence). This CDR3 region has 15 residues. The V and J ends lost 3 bases and 4 bases respectively, with 15 bases between them. The CDR3 loop is CASSFPGQGRETQYF. The CDR3 DNA is TGTGCCAGCAGCTTCCCGGGACAAGGTAGAGAGACCCAGTACTTC.